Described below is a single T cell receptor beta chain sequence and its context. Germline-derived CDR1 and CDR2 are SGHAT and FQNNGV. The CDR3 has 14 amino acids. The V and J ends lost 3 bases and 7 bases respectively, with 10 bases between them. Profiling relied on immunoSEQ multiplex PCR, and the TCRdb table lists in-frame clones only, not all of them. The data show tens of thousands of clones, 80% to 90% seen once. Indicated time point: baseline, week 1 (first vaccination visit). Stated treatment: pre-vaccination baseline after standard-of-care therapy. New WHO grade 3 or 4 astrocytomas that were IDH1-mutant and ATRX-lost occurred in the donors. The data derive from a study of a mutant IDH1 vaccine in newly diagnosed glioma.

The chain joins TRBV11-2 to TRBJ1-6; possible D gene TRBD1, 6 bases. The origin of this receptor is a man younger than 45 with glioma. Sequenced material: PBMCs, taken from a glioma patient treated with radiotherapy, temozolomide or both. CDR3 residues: CASSFGDRNSPLHF. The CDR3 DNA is TGTGCCAGCAGCTTCGGAGACAGGAATTCACCCCTCCACTTT.